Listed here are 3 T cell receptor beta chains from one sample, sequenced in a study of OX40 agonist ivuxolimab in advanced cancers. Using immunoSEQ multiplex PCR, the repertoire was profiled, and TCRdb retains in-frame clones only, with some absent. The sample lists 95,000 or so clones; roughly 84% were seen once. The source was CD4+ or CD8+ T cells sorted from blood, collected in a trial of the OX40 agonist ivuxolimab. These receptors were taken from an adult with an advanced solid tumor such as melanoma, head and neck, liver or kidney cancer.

The CDR3 region is CASSPGTGGNEEQFF. CDR3 in DNA: TGTGCCAGTAGCCCCGGGACAGGGGGAAATGAGGAGCAGTTCTTC. J is TRBJ2-1 and V is TRBV19; 11 bases match TRBD1. The CDR3 length is 15 residues. V dropped 6 bases and J dropped 10; count of bases not matched to a gene: 11. Germline loops: CDR1 LNHDA, CDR2 SQIVND (reference sequence).

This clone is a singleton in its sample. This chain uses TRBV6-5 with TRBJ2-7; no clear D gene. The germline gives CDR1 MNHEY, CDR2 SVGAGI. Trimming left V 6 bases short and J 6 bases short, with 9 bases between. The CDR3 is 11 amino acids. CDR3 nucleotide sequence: TGTGCCAGCAGCAGGCTTGGCGAGCAGTACTTC. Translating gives CASSRLGEQYF.

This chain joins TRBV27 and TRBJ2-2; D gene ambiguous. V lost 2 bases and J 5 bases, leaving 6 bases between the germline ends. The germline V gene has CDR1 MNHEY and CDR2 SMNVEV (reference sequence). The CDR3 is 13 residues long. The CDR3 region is CASSLKITGELFF. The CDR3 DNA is TGTGCCAGCAGTTTAAAGATTACCGGGGAGCTGTTTTTT.